The text below deals with one TCR beta chain. Its antigen specificity is not known. It has no much larger one-base neighbor in the sample; base qualities were not kept. The CDR3 covers 14 residues, taking in both the cysteine and the phenylalanine. CDR3 DNA only is kept here, 42 bases in frame from base 1. Trimming accounts for 3 bases at V and 9 bases at J, while the number of junction bases matched to no gene is 5. The CDR1 and CDR2 encoded by the germline V gene are SGHRS and YFSETQ. The entire amount of isolated RNA was reverse transcribed using the High Capacity cDNA Reverse Transcription Kit, so the sequenced TCRB transcripts were expressed ones. Deep immunoSEQ sequencing was performed on naive, central memory and regulatory T cell samples, with an average of around 3.4 million total reads per sample. After sorted cells were lysed in RLT buffer, RNA was extracted with DNase-treated RNeasy Micro or Mini kits, with the choice depending on cell number. Each cell subset was processed on its own to prevent cross-contamination, while patient and healthy donor samples were processed together. The immunoSEQ multiplex PCR was used to amplify TCRB sequences from cDNA, generating 87-bp fragments that spanned the CDR3 region. Sequencing of the amplicons was performed on the Illumina HiSeq platform. In the source study's methods: PCR bias was corrected computationally using synthetic template baselines, and reads within Hamming distance 2 were collapsed, with unmergeable singletons discarded. By aligning reads against IMGT, V, D and J genes, CDR3 length, and insertions or deletions at six rearrangement sites were assigned. Within each subset, clonotype counts were normalized to the number of sorted cells before true diversity and Gini coefficients were calculated with the tcR R package. The overlap coefficient, calculated on TCRB nucleotide sequences, was used to quantify repertoire sharing. Out-of-frame TCRB sequences from naive cells were analyzed as a proxy for the pre-selection repertoire. The immuneACCESS repertoire file appears here via TCRdb, limited to in-frame rearrangements. These files lack a portion of the clones; in checked studies, under half of the deficit traces to unresolved V genes, and the cause of the others is not known. The V and J calls and clone size come from that table; D and trimming were worked out from the DNA. Here the sample has over 700,000 clones; 15% to 20% occur a single time. The ten biggest clones cover 0.02% to 0.03% of the sample.

A single peripheral blood draw of approximately 110 mL on average was collected from each donor into heparinised tubes. A BD FACSAria II and a panel including CD45RO, CCR7, CD25, CD127, CD95 and CD27 were used to sort naive, central memory, regulatory and stem cell-like memory CD4+ T cells. A purity above 98% was achieved for all sorted populations. Right away, PBMCs were isolated by Lymphoprep density gradient centrifugation and were stained directly, with no culture step. So that batch effects would be minimized, each experiment stained and sorted samples in pairs, pairing one healthy donor with one patient. This sample is drawn from a study of beta chain features in type 1 diabetes (dated by TCRdb to about 2018). Notes on the research overall: Mean age, gender distribution, total cell number and subset yield were not different between patients and healthy donors. Regulatory and stem cell-like memory subsets were isolated from only 8 patients and roughly 8 healthy donors, whereas naive and central memory subsets came from all 28 donors. In the study, recently diagnosed type 1 diabetes patients and matched healthy donors were compared on the TCRB repertoires of their sorted circulating CD4+ T cell subsets. A total of approximately 99,000,000 sorted cells were examined across all samples, and RNA yield correlated strongly with the number of cells per subset.

Study-level results and caveats: Fewer insertions and more nucleotide deletions at VDJ recombination sites were observed in patients with type 1 diabetes, implying thymic rearrangement abnormalities. Because the HLA sub-analyses included only small numbers of individuals, any influence of HLA type on TCRB rearrangement was left unresolved. Sequencing cDNA rather than genomic DNA could over-represent highly expressing activated cells, although activation and CD3 levels did not differ between groups. A moderate but significant shortening of TCRB CDR3 length was observed in type 1 diabetes patients in all four CD4+ subsets. Shorter templates might be favored by PCR, yet because patient and control samples were amplified and corrected together, any such skew would affect both groups equally. Naive, central memory and regulatory TCRB repertoires appeared to be more alike among patients than among healthy donors.

This receptor was identified in a young woman in good health. The rearrangement joined TRBV5-1 to TRBJ2-1; TRBD1 aligns with 11 central bases. The source material was naive CD4+ T cells from blood. In light of the paper, this sample's cell subset or site label describes: true naive CD4+ T cells. Here is the DNA: TGCGCCAGCAGCTCCGGACAGGGGGCTGTTGAGCAGTTCTTC. Its translation reads: CASSSGQGAVEQFF.